These T cell receptor beta chains were read from a single sample in a study of blood T cell repertoires in COVID-19. The protocol was immunoSEQ multiplex PCR, while the TCRdb copy is restricted to in-frame clones and leaves out a portion. The sample holds roughly 410,000 clones; roughly 90% are singletons and the top ten take around 1.5%. Specimen: peripheral blood. These receptors were collected from a woman between 35 and 50 years old with COVID-19, enrolled during active disease. Each CDR3 is given with its conserved first and last residue. A D gene is named only where the DNA matches it firmly. Size tells how often a clone was seen (once, few, many) or the class of an expanded clone, and some rows leave it out.

j_call: TRBJ2-3
clone_size: .
cdr3_length: 15
d_call: .
v_call: TRBV20-1
cdr3_aa: CSASRGSGSTDTQYF
cdr3_nt: TGCAGTGCTAGTCGGGGGTCGGGGAGCACAGATACGCAGTATTTT

j_call: TRBJ1-2
clone_size: .
cdr3_length: 10
d_call: .
v_call: TRBV28
cdr3_aa: CGTQYYGYTF
cdr3_nt: TGTGGGACTCAGTACTATGGCTACACCTTC

j_call: TRBJ1-1
clone_size: once
cdr3_length: 16
d_call: .
v_call: TRBV15
cdr3_aa: CATSNSDGQGRTEAFF
cdr3_nt: TGTGCCACCAGTAATTCCGACGGGCAGGGTCGTACTGAAGCTTTCTTT

j_call: TRBJ2-7
clone_size: few
cdr3_length: 10
d_call: .
v_call: TRBV24-1
cdr3_aa: CATSDLRQYF
cdr3_nt: TGTGCCACCAGTGATTTGCGGCAGTACTTC

j_call: TRBJ1-6
clone_size: .
cdr3_length: 16
d_call: TRBD1
v_call: TRBV7-6
cdr3_aa: CASSLVGTDLNSPLHF
cdr3_nt: TGTGCCAGCAGCTTAGTTGGGACAGACCTCAATTCACCCCTCCACTTT

j_call: TRBJ1-2
clone_size: .
cdr3_length: 13
d_call: .
v_call: TRBV14
cdr3_aa: CASSQVQGRGYTF
cdr3_nt: TGTGCCAGCAGCCAAGTTCAGGGAAGAGGCTACACCTTC

j_call: TRBJ1-2
clone_size: few
cdr3_length: 13
d_call: .
v_call: TRBV28
cdr3_aa: CASSLRSYYGYTF
cdr3_nt: TGTGCCAGCAGTTTACGGAGCTACTATGGCTACACCTTC

j_call: TRBJ2-1
clone_size: many
cdr3_length: 16
d_call: TRBD2
v_call: TRBV2
cdr3_aa: CASSDPGGSSYNEQFF
cdr3_nt: TGTGCCAGCAGTGATCCCGGCGGGAGCTCCTACAATGAGCAGTTCTTC

j_call: TRBJ1-1
clone_size: .
cdr3_length: 15
d_call: .
v_call: TRBV7-2
cdr3_aa: CASSLLGSTNTEAFF
cdr3_nt: TGTGCCAGCAGCTTACTCGGGTCGACTAACACTGAAGCTTTCTTT

j_call: TRBJ1-5
clone_size: few
cdr3_length: 13
d_call: .
v_call: TRBV27
cdr3_aa: CASSVGVYQPQHF
cdr3_nt: TGTGCCAGCAGTGTTGGAGTCTATCAGCCCCAGCATTTT

j_call: TRBJ2-7
clone_size: .
cdr3_length: 15
d_call: .
v_call: TRBV6-2/TRBV6-3
cdr3_aa: CASSTLGRGTYEQYF
cdr3_nt: TGTGCCAGCAGTACCCTCGGACGGGGGACCTACGAGCAGTACTTC

j_call: TRBJ2-3
clone_size: once
cdr3_length: 15
d_call: .
v_call: TRBV19
cdr3_aa: CASSRGSSRTDTQYF
cdr3_nt: TGTGCCAGTAGCAGGGGCTCCTCTCGCACAGATACGCAGTATTTT

j_call: TRBJ2-7
clone_size: .
cdr3_length: 14
d_call: TRBD1
v_call: TRBV28
cdr3_aa: CATYHGRGLYEQYF
cdr3_nt: TGTGCCACCTATCATGGCAGGGGGCTGTACGAGCAGTACTTC

j_call: TRBJ1-5
clone_size: .
cdr3_length: 13
d_call: .
v_call: TRBV5-6
cdr3_aa: CASSLERNQPQHF
cdr3_nt: TGTGCCAGCAGCTTGGAGAGAAATCAGCCCCAGCATTTT

j_call: TRBJ1-4
clone_size: .
cdr3_length: 14
d_call: .
v_call: TRBV28
cdr3_aa: CASREVVANEKLFF
cdr3_nt: TGTGCCAGCAGAGAGGTGGTTGCTAATGAAAAACTGTTTTTT

j_call: TRBJ2-5
clone_size: once
cdr3_length: 15
d_call: TRBD2
v_call: TRBV18
cdr3_aa: CASSGLALKGETQYF
cdr3_nt: TGTGCCAGCTCAGGACTAGCGCTCAAGGGGGAGACCCAGTACTTC

j_call: TRBJ1-2
clone_size: .
cdr3_length: 16
d_call: .
v_call: TRBV5-8
cdr3_aa: CASSLAKASKGYGYTF
cdr3_nt: TGTGCCAGCAGCTTGGCCAAGGCCTCCAAGGGGTATGGCTACACCTTC

j_call: TRBJ1-5
clone_size: .
cdr3_length: 13
d_call: .
v_call: TRBV19
cdr3_aa: CASSIQEVAPQHF
cdr3_nt: TGTGCCAGTAGTATTCAAGAGGTTGCGCCCCAGCATTTT

j_call: TRBJ1-1
clone_size: .
cdr3_length: 12
d_call: .
v_call: TRBV29-1
cdr3_aa: CSLKTGFAEAFF
cdr3_nt: TGCAGCCTCAAGACAGGTTTCGCTGAAGCTTTCTTT

j_call: TRBJ1-2
clone_size: .
cdr3_length: 15
d_call: TRBD1
v_call: TRBV6-5
cdr3_aa: CASSKTGTGVLGYTF
cdr3_nt: TGTGCCAGCAGTAAAACCGGGACAGGTGTCCTTGGCTACACCTTC

j_call: TRBJ2-1
clone_size: .
cdr3_length: 16
d_call: .
v_call: TRBV5-1
cdr3_aa: CASSSNTAAGSNEQFF
cdr3_nt: TGCGCCAGCAGCTCAAACACCGCGGCGGGCTCCAATGAGCAGTTCTTC

j_call: TRBJ1-1
clone_size: .
cdr3_length: 13
d_call: .
v_call: TRBV3-1/TRBV3-2
cdr3_aa: CASSLRDYTEAFF
cdr3_nt: TGTGCCAGCAGCCTAAGAGATTACACTGAAGCTTTCTTT

j_call: TRBJ1-5
clone_size: .
cdr3_length: 14
d_call: .
v_call: TRBV19
cdr3_aa: CASSITGSGQPQHF
cdr3_nt: TGTGCCAGTAGTATCACAGGGTCGGGTCAGCCCCAGCATTTT

j_call: TRBJ1-4
clone_size: .
cdr3_length: 14
d_call: .
v_call: TRBV28
cdr3_aa: CASGFTGQNEKLFF
cdr3_nt: TGTGCCAGCGGTTTCACAGGGCAGAATGAAAAACTGTTTTTT

j_call: TRBJ1-2
clone_size: .
cdr3_length: 14
d_call: TRBD1
v_call: TRBV7-9
cdr3_aa: CASSATGGGYGYTF
cdr3_nt: TGTGCCAGCAGCGCCACAGGGGGCGGCTATGGCTACACCTTC

j_call: TRBJ1-2
clone_size: .
cdr3_length: 11
d_call: .
v_call: TRBV10-2
cdr3_aa: CASSGGEDYTF
cdr3_nt: TGCGCCAGCAGTGGGGGCGAGGACTACACCTTC

j_call: TRBJ2-7
clone_size: .
cdr3_length: 13
d_call: TRBD1
v_call: TRBV27
cdr3_aa: CASSDRGRDEQYF
cdr3_nt: TGTGCCAGCAGTGACAGGGGGCGCGACGAGCAGTACTTC

j_call: TRBJ1-6
clone_size: .
cdr3_length: 15
d_call: .
v_call: TRBV6-5
cdr3_aa: CASSSTFGYNSPLHF
cdr3_nt: TGTGCCAGCAGTTCGACATTTGGATATAATTCACCCCTCCACTTT

j_call: TRBJ2-2
clone_size: .
cdr3_length: 14
d_call: TRBD1
v_call: TRBV7-9
cdr3_aa: CASRQTGDTGELFF
cdr3_nt: TGTGCCAGCAGACAAACAGGGGATACCGGGGAGCTGTTTTTT

j_call: TRBJ2-1
clone_size: .
cdr3_length: 14
d_call: .
v_call: TRBV6-5
cdr3_aa: CASSRQAIYNEQFF
cdr3_nt: TGTGCCAGCAGCCGACAGGCGATCTACAATGAGCAGTTCTTC

j_call: TRBJ1-4
clone_size: .
cdr3_length: 13
d_call: .
v_call: TRBV7-2
cdr3_aa: CASSLGHREKLFF
cdr3_nt: TGTGCCAGCAGCTTAGGACATCGAGAAAAACTGTTTTTT

j_call: TRBJ2-3
clone_size: .
cdr3_length: 13
d_call: .
v_call: TRBV4-1
cdr3_aa: CASSPLPTDTQYF
cdr3_nt: TGCGCCAGCAGCCCCCTCCCCACAGATACGCAGTATTTT

j_call: TRBJ1-2
clone_size: .
cdr3_length: 11
d_call: .
v_call: TRBV12-3/TRBV12-4
cdr3_aa: CASSQYYGYTF
cdr3_nt: TGTGCCAGCAGTCAATACTATGGCTACACCTTC

j_call: TRBJ1-3
clone_size: .
cdr3_length: 15
d_call: TRBD1
v_call: TRBV30
cdr3_aa: CAWNLGQAGGNTIYF
cdr3_nt: TGTGCCTGGAACCTCGGACAGGCAGGAGGAAACACCATATATTTT

j_call: TRBJ2-7
clone_size: .
cdr3_length: 14
d_call: .
v_call: TRBV9
cdr3_aa: CASSGDSYNHEQYF
cdr3_nt: TGTGCCAGCAGCGGAGACTCCTATAACCACGAGCAGTACTTC

j_call: TRBJ2-1
clone_size: .
cdr3_length: 17
d_call: TRBD2
v_call: TRBV9
cdr3_aa: CASSVAPKTSHYNEQFF
cdr3_nt: TGTGCCAGCAGCGTAGCCCCGAAGACTAGCCACTACAATGAGCAGTTCTTC

j_call: TRBJ1-4
clone_size: .
cdr3_length: 15
d_call: .
v_call: TRBV15
cdr3_aa: CATSRDAGNNEKLFF
cdr3_nt: TGTGCCACCAGCAGAGATGCAGGCAATAATGAAAAACTGTTTTTT

j_call: TRBJ2-7
clone_size: .
cdr3_length: 12
d_call: .
v_call: TRBV28
cdr3_aa: CASSSGPYEQYF
cdr3_nt: TGTGCCAGCAGTTCCGGTCCCTACGAGCAGTACTTC

j_call: TRBJ1-3
clone_size: .
cdr3_length: 18
d_call: TRBD1
v_call: TRBV28
cdr3_aa: CASSLVGQAADVRNTIYF
cdr3_nt: TGTGCCAGCAGTTTAGTGGGACAGGCGGCGGATGTAAGAAACACCATATATTTT

j_call: TRBJ1-4
clone_size: .
cdr3_length: 20
d_call: .
v_call: TRBV15
cdr3_aa: CATSRENKQWGVRRSEKLFF
cdr3_nt: TGTGCCACCAGCAGAGAAAATAAGCAATGGGGGGTTCGTCGGTCTGAAAAACTGTTTTTT

j_call: TRBJ2-6
clone_size: .
cdr3_length: 18
d_call: TRBD1
v_call: TRBV5-4
cdr3_aa: CASSPWTGGVSGANVLTF
cdr3_nt: TGTGCCAGCAGCCCCTGGACAGGGGGCGTCTCTGGGGCCAACGTCCTGACTTTC

j_call: TRBJ2-5
clone_size: once
cdr3_length: 15
d_call: .
v_call: TRBV7-2
cdr3_aa: CASRGIRGSGETQYF
cdr3_nt: TGTGCCAGCAGGGGAATTCGGGGATCCGGAGAGACCCAGTACTTC

j_call: TRBJ2-7
clone_size: .
cdr3_length: 13
d_call: .
v_call: TRBV28
cdr3_aa: CASSLSFRYEQYF
cdr3_nt: TGTGCCAGCAGTTTATCTTTCCGCTACGAGCAGTACTTC

j_call: TRBJ1-6
clone_size: once
cdr3_length: 15
d_call: TRBD1
v_call: TRBV5-1
cdr3_aa: CASSPRGQRNSPLHF
cdr3_nt: TGCGCCAGCAGCCCGAGGGGACAGCGCAATTCACCCCTCCACTTT

j_call: TRBJ1-1
clone_size: .
cdr3_length: 15
d_call: TRBD1
v_call: TRBV2
cdr3_aa: CASSERTGLNTEAFF
cdr3_nt: TGTGCCAGCAGTGAAAGGACAGGACTGAACACTGAAGCTTTCTTT

j_call: TRBJ1-3
clone_size: .
cdr3_length: 16
d_call: .
v_call: TRBV7-2
cdr3_aa: CASSSQGRGSGNTIYF
cdr3_nt: TGTGCCAGCAGCTCCCAGGGAAGGGGTTCTGGAAACACCATATATTTT

j_call: TRBJ1-5
clone_size: few
cdr3_length: 16
d_call: .
v_call: TRBV5-5
cdr3_aa: CASSFSARAGNQPQHF
cdr3_nt: TGTGCCAGCAGCTTTTCAGCCAGGGCTGGGAATCAGCCCCAGCATTTT

j_call: TRBJ1-4
clone_size: .
cdr3_length: 16
d_call: TRBD1
v_call: TRBV15
cdr3_aa: CATSRVPQGAGEKLFF
cdr3_nt: TGTGCCACCAGCAGAGTCCCTCAGGGGGCGGGTGAAAAACTGTTTTTT

j_call: TRBJ1-1
clone_size: once
cdr3_length: 14
d_call: .
v_call: TRBV5-1
cdr3_aa: CASSSRQWNTEAFF
cdr3_nt: TGCGCCAGCAGCTCCAGACAATGGAACACTGAAGCTTTCTTT

j_call: TRBJ2-7
clone_size: .
cdr3_length: 13
d_call: TRBD2
v_call: TRBV6-5
cdr3_aa: CASSTGGTYEQYF
cdr3_nt: TGTGCCAGCAGTACCGGGGGGACCTACGAGCAGTACTTC

j_call: TRBJ1-3
clone_size: .
cdr3_length: 16
d_call: TRBD1
v_call: TRBV5-1
cdr3_aa: CASSLTGGISGNTIYF
cdr3_nt: TGCGCCAGCAGCTTGACAGGGGGAATCTCTGGAAACACCATATATTTT